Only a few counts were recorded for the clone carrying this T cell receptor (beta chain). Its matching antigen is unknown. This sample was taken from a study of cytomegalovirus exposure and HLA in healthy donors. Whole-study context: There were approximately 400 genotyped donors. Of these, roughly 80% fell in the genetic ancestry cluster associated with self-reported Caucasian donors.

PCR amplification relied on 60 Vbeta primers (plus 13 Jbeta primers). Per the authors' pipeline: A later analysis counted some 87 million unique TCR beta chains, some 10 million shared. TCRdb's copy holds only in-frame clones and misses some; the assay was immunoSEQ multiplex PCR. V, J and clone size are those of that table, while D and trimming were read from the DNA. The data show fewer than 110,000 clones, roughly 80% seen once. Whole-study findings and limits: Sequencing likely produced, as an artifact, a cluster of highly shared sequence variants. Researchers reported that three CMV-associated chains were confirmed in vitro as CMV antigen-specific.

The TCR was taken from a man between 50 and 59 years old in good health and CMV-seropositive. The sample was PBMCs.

The CDR3 sequence is CAWFRGRANSGANVLTF. In DNA, the CDR3 is TGTGCCTGGTTCCGCGGGAGGGCCAACTCTGGGGCCAACGTCCTGACTTTC. The chain links TRBV30 to TRBJ2-6, with TRBD2 matching 9 bases. The ends lost 5 bases at V and 0 bases at J; junction bases unmatched: 8. The germline gives CDR1 GTSNPN, CDR2 SVGIG (reference sequence). The length of the CDR3 is 17 residues.